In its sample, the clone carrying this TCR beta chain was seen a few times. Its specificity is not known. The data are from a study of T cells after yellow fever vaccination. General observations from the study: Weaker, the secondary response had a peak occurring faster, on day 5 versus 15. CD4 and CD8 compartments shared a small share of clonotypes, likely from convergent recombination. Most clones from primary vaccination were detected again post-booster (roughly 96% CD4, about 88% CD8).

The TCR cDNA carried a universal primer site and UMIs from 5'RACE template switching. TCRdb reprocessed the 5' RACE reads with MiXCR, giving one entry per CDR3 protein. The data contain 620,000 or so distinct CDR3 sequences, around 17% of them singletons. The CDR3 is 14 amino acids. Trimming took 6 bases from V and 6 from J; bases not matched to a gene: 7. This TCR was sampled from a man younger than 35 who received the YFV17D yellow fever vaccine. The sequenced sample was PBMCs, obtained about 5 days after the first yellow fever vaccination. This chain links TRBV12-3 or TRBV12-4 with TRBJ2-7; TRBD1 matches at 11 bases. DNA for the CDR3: TGTGCCAGCAGCGTCGGGGACAGGGGGTCCGAGCAGTACTTC. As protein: CASSVGDRGSEQYF.